This T cell receptor (beta chain) was sequenced during a study of blood T cells in healthy people across ages. Whole-study results and caveats: While age rose, TCR beta diversity per million T cells dropped in a roughly linear way. Donors of long life had a larger count of naive CD4+ cells and greater diversity than aged donors.

Per sample, no less than 5 micrograms of total RNA were extracted. Points on this clonotype: Its antigen is not identified.

The second PCR ran about 6 to 12 cycles with a sample-barcoded 5' primer and J-beta primers. TCRdb called the 5' RACE reads again in MiXCR, with one record for every CDR3 protein. This table holds roughly 800,000 distinct CDR3 sequences, roughly 26% found once. The V end lost 2 bases, the J end lost 3 bases, and 7 bases lay between the germline ends. Per the germline V gene, CDR1 is DFQATT and CDR2 is SNEGSKA (reference sequence). CDR3 length: 13 amino acids. These data also featured in a second study, about T cells of mothers and their children. In that study: RNA that had been extracted went wholly into cDNA synthesis, at roughly 1.5 ug per 15 ul.

The rearrangement joins TRBV20-1 to TRBJ2-2; D not resolved. The sequence came from a boy between 5 and 17 years old in good health. The specimen was blood. CDR3 loop: CSARPRDTGELFF. The CDR3 region has the DNA TGCAGTGCTAGACCTCGGGACACCGGGGAGCTGTTTTTT.